This passage covers 25 T cell receptor beta chains from one sample sequenced in a study of T cell responses to AZD1222 COVID-19 vaccine. Sequencing was performed with immunoSEQ multiplex PCR; in TCRdb, only in-frame clones are kept and a portion is missing. The sample has 100,000 to 150,000 clones, 90% seen once. Sequencing used peripheral blood, obtained on day 0 of MenACWY control vaccination. Receptor source: an adult in good health.

This chain links TRBV4-3 with TRBJ1-4; 10 nucleotides match TRBD1. The germline CDR1 and CDR2 sequences are LGHNA and YSLEER. V lost 1 base to trimming and J lost 6 bases; unmatched junction nucleotides: 2. This CDR3 comprises 15 residues. CDR3 in amino acids: CASSQGDRGDEKLFF. The CDR3 DNA reads as TGCGCCAGCAGCCAAGGGGACAGGGGCGATGAAAAACTGTTTTTT.

This sequence joins TRBV5-1 and TRBJ1-5; a possible D gene is TRBD1 (5 bases). This CDR3 is 13 amino acids long. V was cut by 3 bases and J by 4 bases, with 8 bases left in between. CDR1 SGHRS and CDR2 YFSETQ come from the germline V gene. The CDR3 nucleotides read TGCGCCAGCAGCTGGGACCGGAATCAGCCCCAGCATTTT. It specifies CASSWDRNQPQHF.

In its sample, this clone was seen a few times. The chain has TRBV7-2 and TRBJ1-3; 8 nucleotides align to TRBD1. The CDR3 length is 15 residues. The V and J ends lost 3 bases and 3 bases, in that order; junction bases with no gene match: 4. Germline CDR1 SGHTA, CDR2 FQGNSA. The CDR3 protein is CASSFAGGYGNTIYF. The CDR3 DNA reads as TGTGCCAGCAGCTTCGCAGGGGGCTATGGAAACACCATATATTTT.

This clone was picked up one time. One junction end disagrees with the germline gene, perhaps due to a read error. The chain is built from TRBV2 and TRBJ2-7, with 14 bases matching TRBD2. Germline CDR1 is SNHLY and CDR2 is FYNNEI. The length of the CDR3 is 15 residues. Here the CDR3 DNA reads TGTGCCAGCAGTGATGCCTTAACGGGACTAGCGGGAGTGGACTTC. It specifies CASSDALTGLAGVDF.

The V gene is TRBV7-2, the J gene TRBJ1-1, with D perhaps matching TRBD1 (5 bases). Germline V gives CDR1 SGHTA, CDR2 FQGNSA. The CDR3 is 15 amino acids. V was clipped by 1 base and J by 9 bases, with 18 bases between them. CDR3 in DNA: TGTGCCAGCAGCTTAGTAGTCGGGGTTTGGGGACAAGCTTTCTTT. Encoded protein: CASSLVVGVWGQAFF. Based on the CDR3 plus reference TRBV7-2 and TRBJ1-1, the full variable domain is GAGVSQSPSNKVTEKGKDVELRCDPISGHTALYWYRQSLGQGLEFLIYFQGNSAPDKSGLPSDRFSAERTGGSVSTLTIQRTQQEDSAVYLCASSLVVGVWGQAFFGQGTRLTVV.

This clone was picked up one time. The chain joins TRBV10-3 to TRBJ1-3; no reliable D call. CDR3 length equals 12 residues. V was clipped by 7 bases and J by 8 bases, with 12 bases between them. Per germline, CDR1 ENHRY and CDR2 SYGVKD. The CDR3 sequence: CAITEPGDTIYF. The CDR3 DNA is TGTGCCATCACCGAGCCCGGGGACACCATATATTTT.

The rearrangement joins TRBV4-3 to TRBJ2-1; D remains unclear. Deletions cut 0 bases from V and 0 bases from J, with 12 bases between. Germline lookup yields CDR1 LGHNA and CDR2 YSLEER. This CDR3 has 17 amino acids. The CDR3 protein is CASSQDWGINSYNEQFF. CDR3 sequence (DNA): TGCGCCAGCAGCCAAGATTGGGGAATCAACTCCTACAATGAGCAGTTCTTC.

The V call is TRBV6-1, the J call TRBJ1-1, with a weak D call TRBD1 (5 bases). The CDR3 totals 14 residues. The germline V and J ends were trimmed by 3 bases and 4 bases, with 12 bases remaining between them. Looked up from germline, CDR1 is MNHNS and CDR2 is SASEGT. CDR3 sequence: CASSEGTGGTEAFF. The CDR3 DNA reads TGTGCCAGCAGTGAGGGGACGGGGGGCACTGAAGCTTTCTTT.

This clone is a singleton in its sample. The chain has TRBV29-1 and TRBJ1-5; D gene ambiguous. Per germline, CDR1 SQVTM and CDR2 ANQGSEA. V lost 2 bases, J lost 7 bases, and 12 bases lay in between. The CDR3 consists of 13 residues. The CDR3 DNA reads as TGCAGCGTTGAACTTCAGGACGGGCAGCCCCAGCATTTT. It codes for CSVELQDGQPQHF.

This clone was observed a few times. The chain links TRBV7-2 to TRBJ2-4; 8 bases map to TRBD1. With V trimmed by 6 bases and J by 3 bases, 7 bases remained unmatched. The CDR3 is 15 residues long. Germline CDR1 reads SGHTA; CDR2 reads FQGNSA. The CDR3 here is CASRQTGDFKNIQYF. The CDR3, as DNA: TGTGCCAGCAGGCAGACAGGGGACTTCAAAAACATTCAGTACTTC.

The chain links TRBV3-1 (or the pseudogene TRBV3-2) to TRBJ1-2, with D hard to call. V was clipped by 5 bases and J by 1 base, with 14 bases between them. From germline, CDR1 is LGHDT and CDR2 YNNKEL (reference sequence). The CDR3 sequence is 15 residues long. The CDR3 loop reads CASSIRYSVNYGYTF. The CDR3 DNA sequence: TGTGCCAGCAGCATACGGTACTCGGTTAACTATGGCTACACCTTC.

This sequence joins TRBV7-9 and TRBJ1-1, with D perhaps TRBD1 (6 bases). The germline V gene encodes CDR1 SEHNR and CDR2 FQNEAQ (reference sequence). CDR3 length: 15 residues. Trimming removed 5 bases from V and 2 bases from J, with 15 bases in between. The CDR3, as DNA: TGTGCCAGCAGCCCGAGGACAGAGATCAACACTGAAGCTTTCTTT. Its protein product is CASSPRTEINTEAFF.

The DNA for the CDR3 is TGTGCCAGCAGCCCCTGGGACAATTTGAACACTGAAGCTTTCTTT. Translation: CASSPWDNLNTEAFF. This chain links TRBV3-1 (or the pseudogene TRBV3-2) with TRBJ1-1, with D possibly matching TRBD1 (6 bases). The CDR3 spans 15 residues. Looked up from germline, CDR1 is LGHDT and CDR2 is YNNKEL (reference sequence). The V gene lost 4 bases and the J gene lost 0 bases, with 12 bases spanning the gap.

This clone has a single count. V gene TRBV7-6 combines with J gene TRBJ2-5; 7 bases align to TRBD1. The CDR3 has 15 amino acids. Losses at the gene ends were 5 bases for V and 3 bases for J; bases not matched to a gene: 9. Germline V lookup: CDR1 SGHVS, CDR2 FNYEAQ. The CDR3 sequence: CASSPWDSSEETQYF. CDR3 in DNA: TGTGCCAGCAGCCCCTGGGACAGTTCCGAAGAGACCCAGTACTTC. Full variable domain (missing parts from reference TRBV7-6 and TRBJ2-5): GAGVSQSPRYKVTKRGQDVALRCDPISGHVSLYWYRQALGQGPEFLTYFNYEAQQDKSGLPNDRFSAERPEGSISTLTIQRTEQRDSAMYRCASSPWDSSEETQYFGPGTRLLVL.

This chain uses TRBV27 with TRBJ2-1; 7 bases fit TRBD2. Germline V gene sequence: CDR1 MNHEY, CDR2 SMNVEV (reference sequence). This CDR3 spans 13 amino acids. Trimming took 2 bases from V and 7 from J; bases not matched to a gene: 2. This CDR3 is CASSLREGNEQFF. The CDR3 nucleotides are TGTGCCAGCAGTTTAAGGGAGGGGAATGAGCAGTTCTTC.

The chain joins TRBV4-2 to TRBJ2-3; TRBD2 aligns across 10 bases. This CDR3 is 18 amino acids long. V was clipped by 4 bases and J by 3 bases; unmatched bases: 13. In germline, CDR1 is LGHNA, CDR2 YNFKEQ. CDR3 DNA sequence: TGTGCCAGCAGCCGAACCTATAAGCGGGAGGGCGGGACAGATACGCAGTATTTT. This encodes CASSRTYKREGGTDTQYF.

This clone showed up just once. The J gene is TRBJ2-5, the V gene TRBV6-5; the D gene could be TRBD1 or TRBD2 (5 bases each). Trimming took 4 bases from V and 6 from J, leaving 12 bases between them. The CDR3 length is 13 residues. Germline assignment: CDR1 MNHEY and CDR2 SVGAGI. The CDR3 region is CASSSGPFKTQYF. The DNA for the CDR3 is TGTGCCAGCAGTTCGGGACCGTTCAAGACCCAGTACTTC.

The chain couples TRBV19 to TRBJ1-4; D unclear. Germline V gene data show CDR1 as LNHDA and CDR2 as SQIVND (reference sequence). Deletions cut 1 base from V and 11 bases from J, with 14 bases between. The CDR3 extends over 14 amino acids. DNA for the CDR3: TGTGCCAGTAGTATAGGAACGGCCCAAAGGAAACTGTTTTTT. Its translation is CASSIGTAQRKLFF.

This rearrangement joins TRBV5-1 to TRBJ2-4; TRBD2 matches 8 bases. The CDR3 is 14 residues long. V trimming: 3 bases; J trimming: 5 bases; junction bases outside the gene matches: 4. The germline CDR1 and CDR2 sequences are SGHRS and YFSETQ. CDR3 region: CASSSGGGQNIQYF. The CDR3 coding sequence is TGCGCCAGCAGCTCGGGCGGGGGGCAAAACATTCAGTACTTC.

This sequence joins TRBV30 and TRBJ2-7; no clear D gene. The germline V gene encodes CDR1 GTSNPN and CDR2 SVGIG (reference sequence). There are 11 residues in the CDR3. The V gene lost 2 bases and the J gene lost 7 bases, with 9 bases spanning the gap. DNA of the CDR3: TGTGCCTGGAGTCCCCAGGAGGAGCAGTACTTC. Residues: CAWSPQEEQYF.

CDR3 in amino acids: CASSSGTGGTEAFF. The DNA of the CDR3 is TGCGCCAGCAGCTCCGGGACAGGGGGCACTGAAGCTTTCTTT. The rearrangement joins TRBV5-1 to TRBJ1-1, with 11 nucleotides matching TRBD1. Germline-derived CDR1 and CDR2 are SGHRS and YFSETQ. The CDR3 extends over 14 amino acids. The ends lost 3 bases at V and 4 bases at J; junction bases unmatched: 2.

The J gene is TRBJ1-4, the V gene TRBV29-1, with D unresolved. CDR1 is SQVTM and CDR2 is ANQGSEA in the germline V gene. Trimming pared 4 bases from V and 0 bases from J, leaving 6 bases between. The CDR3 runs 13 residues. CDR3 protein: CSVGQTTNEKLFF. In nucleotides, the CDR3 is TGCAGCGTTGGGCAGACAACTAATGAAAAACTGTTTTTT.

The V call is TRBV3-1 (or the pseudogene TRBV3-2), the J call TRBJ2-3, with 7 positions matching TRBD2. Unmatched junction bases numbered 11, after V lost 0 bases and J lost 8 bases. The CDR3 totals 16 residues. Germline V gives CDR1 LGHDT, CDR2 YNNKEL (reference sequence). CDR3 nucleotides: TGTGCCAGCAGCCAAGATTGGGAGGGCCCTGGCGGTACGCAGTATTTT. Amino acids: CASSQDWEGPGGTQYF.

V usage is TRBV3-1 (or the pseudogene TRBV3-2) and J usage is TRBJ1-2; D uncertain. Trimming pared 0 bases from V and 8 bases from J, leaving 7 bases between. The germline CDR1 and CDR2 sequences are LGHDT and YNNKEL (reference sequence). The CDR3 is made up of 12 amino acids. The CDR3 protein is CASSQEDDGYTF. The CDR3, as DNA: TGTGCCAGCAGCCAAGAGGATGACGGCTACACCTTC.

This chain joins TRBV5-1 and TRBJ2-7, with D unclear. This CDR3 is 14 amino acids long. Looked up from germline, CDR1 is SGHRS and CDR2 is YFSETQ. Trimming removed 0 bases from V and 2 bases from J, with 9 bases in between. DNA for the CDR3: TGCGCCAGCAGCTTGGTAGTGTCCGCCTACGAGCAGTACTTC. Translation: CASSLVVSAYEQYF.